A single T cell receptor (beta chain) is shown here with its context. The antigen remains undetermined. The sample comes from a study of cytomegalovirus exposure and HLA in healthy donors. Study-wide results and caveats: Per published reports, the classifier diagnosed cytomegalovirus status with high specificity and sensitivity. CMV serostatus was the only immune exposure information that was available. Earlier results showed most TCR beta V segments being productive about 87% or about 30% of the time. There were reportedly fewer N-insertions in an Asian-associated ancestry cluster than the roughly 670-donor mean, in a later analysis.

With 60 Vbeta and 13 Jbeta primers, the PCR was carried out. Sequenced by immunoSEQ multiplex PCR; TCRdb stores in-frame clones only, minus some. The data hold about 160,000 clones, with 82% observed a single time. V trimming: 6 bases; J trimming: 5 bases; junction bases outside the gene matches: 6. Germline V gene lookup returns CDR1 LNHDA and CDR2 SQIVND (reference sequence). This CDR3 is 14 amino acids long. V usage is TRBV19 and J usage is TRBJ2-2; the match to TRBD2 covers 7 bases. This TCR came from a male donor in good health and CMV-seropositive. The sample taken for sequencing was PBMCs. This chain's CDR3 is CASRGGAGTGELFF. The CDR3 DNA sequence: TGTGCCAGTAGGGGCGGAGCGGGGACCGGGGAGCTGTTTTTT.